A single sample gave rise to the 9 T cell receptor beta chains below, sequenced in a study of T-cell reconstitution after alpha-beta-depleted transplantation in children. Unique molecular identifiers were incorporated during preparation of the TCRbeta library. TCRdb ran MiXCR on the PCR reads and lists one entry per CDR3 protein. The sample gives 98,000 or so distinct CDR3 sequences, approximately 6% of which show up once; approximately 23% is in the top ten. The source was PBMCs, mostly from graft donor cells, collected 360 days after TCRalphabeta/CD19-depleted stem cell transplant. The receptors stem from a male patient aged 2 to 9 who had a stem cell transplant for acute lymphoblastic leukemia, so the T cells may come from the graft donor.

This rearrangement joins TRBV19 to TRBJ1-1, with 7 bases aligning to TRBD1. V lost 3 bases and J lost 3; bases outside the gene matches: 4. The length of the CDR3 is 14 residues. CDR1 and CDR2 from the germline V gene are LNHDA and SQIVND (reference sequence). The CDR3 DNA reads TGTGCCAGTAGTATGTACAGGGGCTACACTGAAGCTTTCTTT. This encodes CASSMYRGYTEAFF.

This clonotype was counted at least ten times. This sequence joins TRBV4-3 and TRBJ2-3; D call uncertain. The V end was cut by 0 bases, the J end by 2 bases, with 9 bases between. Germline-derived CDR1 and CDR2 are LGHNA and YSLEER. The CDR3 runs 15 residues. The CDR3 nucleotides are TGCGCCAGCAGCCAAGATATGGGATTCACAGATACGCAGTATTTT. Amino acid sequence: CASSQDMGFTDTQYF.

This clonotype was seen at least ten times. The chain is built from TRBV4-3 and TRBJ2-3; 10 nucleotides match TRBD2. V gave up 0 bases and J gave up 3 bases; unmatched junction bases: 9. Germline CDR1 LGHNA, CDR2 YSLEER. The CDR3 sequence is 18 residues long. CDR3 in DNA: TGCGCCAGCAGCCAAGATGGGCCTAGCGGGAGTTCGACAGATACGCAGTATTTT. The encoded protein is CASSQDGPSGSSTDTQYF.

This clonotype was seen a few times. The chain is built from TRBV11-2 and TRBJ2-7, with 11 bases aligning to TRBD1. The CDR3 has 19 residues. The trim removed 3 bases at V and 1 base at J, leaving 14 bases unmatched. Germline V gene sequence: CDR1 SGHAT, CDR2 FQNNGV. CDR3 sequence reads: CASSFWTGGPFITSYEQYF. The DNA for the CDR3 is TGTGCCAGCAGCTTCTGGACAGGGGGCCCTTTTATAACTTCCTACGAGCAGTACTTC.

Ten or more counts support this clonotype. The chain joins TRBV7-2 to TRBJ2-1, with D possibly TRBD1 on 5 matching bases. CDR3 size: 13 residues. Germline CDR1 SGHTA, CDR2 FQGNSA. V was trimmed by 1 base and J by 5 bases, leaving 6 bases between them. In DNA form, the CDR3 reads TGTGCCAGCAGCTTAGGACAGAACAATGAGCAGTTCTTC. Amino acid sequence: CASSLGQNNEQFF.

This clonotype was picked up many times. The chain carries TRBV10-3 and TRBJ2-7, with 10 bases aligning to TRBD2. Germline V CDR1 and CDR2: ENHRY, SYGVKD. With 10 bases clipped from V and 1 base from J, the junction kept 7 bases outside the gene matches. The CDR3 is 14 amino acids. CDR3 DNA: TGTGCCACCCTCGCTAGCGGGAGTTCCTACGAGCAGTACTTC. It encodes CATLASGSSYEQYF.

This clonotype has ten or more counts. The chain combines TRBV11-2 with TRBJ2-7; D unclear. Germline V gene lookup returns CDR1 SGHAT and CDR2 FQNNGV. There are 18 residues in the CDR3. V lost 5 bases to trimming and J lost 0 bases, with 23 bases between them. The CDR3, as DNA: TGTGCCAGCAGCCCCTCCTCCAAGGTGTTCGGATTCTCCTACGAGCAGTACTTC. Residues: CASSPSSKVFGFSYEQYF.

This clonotype was observed many times. The J gene is TRBJ2-7, the V gene TRBV12-5; D is undetermined. V lost 5 bases to trimming and J lost 1 base, with 6 bases between them. Germline V lookup: CDR1 LGHNT, CDR2 FRNRAP. The CDR3 has 12 residues. CDR3 amino acids: CASGPSSYEQYF. CDR3 sequence (DNA): TGTGCTAGTGGTCCCTCGTCCTACGAGCAGTACTTC.

Ten or more counts support this clonotype. The V call is TRBV6-5, the J call TRBJ1-2; 7 bases align to TRBD1. The CDR3 length is 15 residues. Germline CDR1 reads MNHEY; CDR2 reads SVGAGI. J gave up 4 bases and V 2 bases, and 7 bases lay outside the gene matches. The CDR3 here is CASSYGTQGPYGYTF. In nucleotides, the CDR3 is TGTGCCAGCAGTTACGGGACACAGGGGCCCTATGGCTACACCTTC.